This T cell receptor (beta chain) came from a study of blood T cells in healthy people across ages. Concerning this clonotype: Its target is not known.

Through a sample-barcoded 5' primer and a J-beta primer mix, a second PCR was run for roughly 6 to 11 cycles. TCRdb reanalysed the 5' RACE reads using MiXCR and keeps one entry per CDR3 protein. Of roughly 1,000,000 distinct CDR3 sequences in the sample, approximately 26% are singletons; the top ten hold approximately 0.7%. Findings and limits, study-wide: Naive T cell percentage showed a strong correlation with the diversity of TCR beta.

Separately, the same data were catalogued under a study of T cells of mothers and their children. That investigation notes: Over 8 million TCR beta CDR3 reads were obtained from each mother, and about 3 million from each child.

The sequence was collected from a girl aged 2 to 9 in good health. Sequencing was carried out using blood.

CDR3 loop: CSVEVRAGGLYNEQFF. CDR3 bases: TGCAGCGTTGAAGTAAGAGCGGGAGGGCTTTACAATGAGCAGTTCTTC. The V call is TRBV29-1, the J call TRBJ2-1; 10 positions match TRBD2. This CDR3 is 16 amino acids long. The V gene's germline CDR1 is SQVTM and CDR2 ANQGSEA. After removal of 1 base from V and 4 bases from J, the junction contained 7 bases not matched to a gene.